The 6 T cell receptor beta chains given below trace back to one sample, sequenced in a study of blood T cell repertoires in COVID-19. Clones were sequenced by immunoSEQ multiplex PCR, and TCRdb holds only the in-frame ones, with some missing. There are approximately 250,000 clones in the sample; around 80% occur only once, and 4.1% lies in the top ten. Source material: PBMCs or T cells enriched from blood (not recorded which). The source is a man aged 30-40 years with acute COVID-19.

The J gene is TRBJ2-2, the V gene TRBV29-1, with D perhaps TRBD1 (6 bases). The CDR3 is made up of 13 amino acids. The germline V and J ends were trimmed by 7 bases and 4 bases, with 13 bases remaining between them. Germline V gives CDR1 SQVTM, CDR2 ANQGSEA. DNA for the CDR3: TGCAGCGGGCGACAACAGGGCACCGGGGAGCTGTTTTTT. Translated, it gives CSGRQQGTGELFF.

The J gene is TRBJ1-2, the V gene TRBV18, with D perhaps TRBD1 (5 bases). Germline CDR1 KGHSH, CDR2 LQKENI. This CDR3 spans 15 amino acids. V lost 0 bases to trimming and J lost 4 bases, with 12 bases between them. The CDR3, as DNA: TGTGCCAGCTCACCACCGGAGGGACTGCTCTATGGCTACACCTTC. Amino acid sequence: CASSPPEGLLYGYTF.

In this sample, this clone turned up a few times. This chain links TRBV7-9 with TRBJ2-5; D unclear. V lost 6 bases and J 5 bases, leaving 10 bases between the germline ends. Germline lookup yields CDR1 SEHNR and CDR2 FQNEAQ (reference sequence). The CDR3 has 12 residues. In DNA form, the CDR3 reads TGTGCCAGCAGTATATCCGGGGAGACCCAGTACTTC. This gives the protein CASSISGETQYF.

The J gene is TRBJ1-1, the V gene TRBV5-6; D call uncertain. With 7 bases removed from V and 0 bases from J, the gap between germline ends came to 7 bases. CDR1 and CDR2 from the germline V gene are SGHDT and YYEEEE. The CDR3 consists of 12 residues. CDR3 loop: CASARLNTEAFF. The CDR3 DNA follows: TGTGCCAGCGCTAGACTGAACACTGAAGCTTTCTTT. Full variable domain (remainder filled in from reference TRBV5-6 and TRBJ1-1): DAGVTQSPTHLIKTRGQQVTLRCSPKSGHDTVSWYQQALGQGPQFIFQYYEEEERQRGNFPDRFSGHQFPNYSSELNVNALLLGDSALYLCASARLNTEAFFGQGTRLTVV.

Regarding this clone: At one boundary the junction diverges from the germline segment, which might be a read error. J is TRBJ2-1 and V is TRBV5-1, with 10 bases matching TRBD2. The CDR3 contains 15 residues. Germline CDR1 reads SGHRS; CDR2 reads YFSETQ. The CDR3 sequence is CASRLGTSERLEQFF. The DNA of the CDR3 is TGTGCCAGCAGACTCGGGACTAGCGAGAGATTAGAGCAGTTCTTC.

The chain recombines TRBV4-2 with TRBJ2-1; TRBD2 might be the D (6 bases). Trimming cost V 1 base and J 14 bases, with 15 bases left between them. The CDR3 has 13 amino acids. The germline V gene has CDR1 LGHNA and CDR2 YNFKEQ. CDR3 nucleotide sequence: TGTGCCAGCAGCCAAGCGGGGGACGAAAAAAAGTTCTTC. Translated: CASSQAGDEKKFF.